These 20 T cell receptor beta chains originate from one sample sequenced in a study of blood T cell repertoires in COVID-19. Using immunoSEQ multiplex PCR, the repertoire was profiled, and TCRdb retains in-frame clones only, with some absent. The sample consists of some 130,000 clones, around 86% of them appearing once. Sample: peripheral blood. The receptors originated from a man older than 75 with acute or convalescent COVID-19.

The chain uses TRBV6-2 or TRBV6-3 and TRBJ2-1, with D possibly matching TRBD1 (5 bases). Trimming removed 5 bases at V and 7 bases at J, with 6 bases between. The germline V gene encodes CDR1 MNHEY and CDR2 SVGEGT. The CDR3 has 11 amino acids. The CDR3 sequence: CASSRGNEQFF. CDR3 DNA sequence: TGTGCCAGCAGTAGGGGTAATGAGCAGTTCTTC.

The chain carries TRBV11-2 and TRBJ1-1, with TRBD1 matching over 9 bases. Trimming at V came to 5 bases and at J to 1 base, leaving 8 bases not matched to a gene. The germline gives CDR1 SGHAT, CDR2 FQNNGV. The length of the CDR3 is 16 residues. CDR3: CASSPWTGATNTEAFF. CDR3 DNA: TGTGCCAGCAGCCCCTGGACAGGGGCGACGAACACTGAAGCTTTCTTT.

This clone was seen once. This chain joins TRBV7-6 and TRBJ2-2, with TRBD2 identical over 10 bases. The CDR3 runs 17 residues. The germline CDR1 and CDR2 sequences are SGHVS and FNYEAQ. J was trimmed by 0 bases and V by 7 bases; bases with no gene match: 8. CDR3 region: CASTASGGLANTGELFF. CDR3 coding DNA: TGTGCCAGCACGGCTAGCGGGGGCCTCGCGAACACCGGGGAGCTGTTTTTT.

This rearrangement joins TRBV5-4 to TRBJ2-3, with 7 bases identical to TRBD2. The CDR3 loop spans 17 amino acids. CDR1 is SGHNT and CDR2 is YYREEE in the germline V gene (reference sequence). With V trimmed by 0 bases and J by 2 bases, 9 bases remained unmatched. This CDR3 reads CASSLAPPTSATDTQYF. CDR3 nucleotide sequence: TGTGCCAGCAGCTTGGCACCCCCTACTAGCGCCACAGATACGCAGTATTTT. Full variable domain (remainder filled in from reference TRBV5-4 and TRBJ2-3): ETGVTQSPTHLIKTRGQQVTLRCSSQSGHNTVSWYQQALGQGPQFIFQYYREEENGRGNFPPRFSGLQFPNYSSELNVNALELDDSALYLCASSLAPPTSATDTQYFGPGTRLTVL.

Here the CDR3 DNA reads TGTGCCAGCAGCTTAAGGACAGGGAACTATGGCTACACCTTC. Protein product: CASSLRTGNYGYTF. The chain joins TRBV7-9 to TRBJ1-2, with TRBD1 matching 8 bases. Germline CDR1 SEHNR, CDR2 FQNEAQ (reference sequence). CDR3 length equals 14 residues. J was trimmed by 2 bases and V by 2 bases; bases with no gene match: 1.

The V gene is TRBV28, the J gene TRBJ2-1; TRBD2 might be the D (7 bases). CDR3 length equals 15 residues. Germline V lookup: CDR1 MDHEN, CDR2 SYDVKM. Trimming left V 5 bases short and J 2 bases short, with 13 bases between. The DNA for the CDR3 is TGTGCCAGCAGTGGGGGCGGGAGAACCTACAATGAGCAGTTCTTC. Protein product: CASSGGGRTYNEQFF. Together with reference TRBV28 and TRBJ2-1, the CDR3 gives the full variable domain: DVKVTQSSRYLVKRTGEKVFLECVQDMDHENMFWYRQDPGLGLRLIYFSYDVKMKEKGDIPEGYSVSREKKERFSLILESASTNQTSMYLCASSGGGRTYNEQFFGPGTRLTVL.

V gene TRBV29-1 combines with J gene TRBJ2-7; D may be TRBD1 (5 bases). Trimming removed 7 bases from V and 4 bases from J, with 20 bases in between. Per the germline V gene, CDR1 is SQVTM and CDR2 is ANQGSEA. The CDR3 is 14 amino acids. The CDR3 loop is CSEERSRVGYEQYF. The CDR3 DNA is TGCAGCGAAGAACGGAGCAGGGTCGGATACGAGCAGTACTTC.

The chain is built from TRBV30 and TRBJ1-2; D is undetermined. This CDR3 has 15 residues. The germline V gene encodes CDR1 GTSNPN and CDR2 SVGIG (reference sequence). V gave up 5 bases and J gave up 4 bases, with 20 bases separating them. DNA for the CDR3: TGTGCCTGGGCAACGGGCCATGGAGGGCCCTATGGCTACACCTTC. It encodes CAWATGHGGPYGYTF.

This clone was seen once. This chain connects TRBV18 to TRBJ2-3, with a tentative D call TRBD1 (6 bases). Germline CDR1 and CDR2: KGHSH and LQKENI. This CDR3 contains 14 residues. The V and J ends lost 3 bases and 7 bases respectively, with 14 bases between them. CDR3 sequence (DNA): TGTGCCAGCTCACCCCGGACAGATCGGAATACGCAGTATTTT. This translates into CASSPRTDRNTQYF.

The chain recombines TRBV6-6 with TRBJ1-4; TRBD1 might be the D (6 bases). This CDR3 contains 14 residues. Per the germline V gene, CDR1 is MNHNY and CDR2 is SVGAGI (reference sequence). Trimming left V 6 bases short and J 4 bases short, with 12 bases between. CDR3 nucleotide sequence: TGTGCCAGCAGAACGACAGGAGATAATGAAAAACTGTTTTTT. It translates to CASRTTGDNEKLFF.

This clone was observed a few times. This sequence joins TRBV3-1 (or the pseudogene TRBV3-2) and TRBJ1-1, with D uncertain. The CDR3 has 10 amino acids. Per germline, CDR1 LGHDT and CDR2 YNNKEL (reference sequence). Trimming removed 7 bases at V and 11 bases at J, with 11 bases between. The CDR3 bases are TGTGCCAGCACTACAGCGGAGGCTTTCTTT. It translates to CASTTAEAFF.

This chain uses TRBV6-1 with TRBJ1-5, with D possibly TRBD1 on 5 matching bases. CDR3 length equals 17 residues. The V gene lost 0 bases and the J gene lost 5 bases, with 17 bases spanning the gap. Germline CDR1 reads MNHNS; CDR2 reads SASEGT. The CDR3 DNA is TGTGCCAGCAGTGAAGCGGGGGGAGGGACTGGCGATCAGCCCCAGCATTTT. It translates to CASSEAGGGTGDQPQHF.

J is TRBJ1-1 and V is TRBV9, with 9 bases that match TRBD1. In germline, CDR1 is SGDLS, CDR2 YYNGEE. V shed 2 bases, J shed 5 bases, and the junction held 10 bases outside the gene matches. The CDR3 length is 16 residues. Here the CDR3 reads CASSVATGTGSTEAFF. In DNA form, the CDR3 reads TGTGCCAGCAGCGTTGCCACCGGGACAGGGAGTACTGAAGCTTTCTTT.

The V and J genes are TRBV7-9 and TRBJ2-3, with 14 bases aligning to TRBD2. This CDR3 has 18 residues. Unmatched junction bases numbered 13, after V lost 5 bases and J lost 6 bases. Germline loops: CDR1 SEHNR, CDR2 FQNEAQ (reference sequence). CDR3 sequence: CASSPGTSGRGERDTQYF. The CDR3 DNA reads as TGTGCCAGCAGCCCGGGGACTAGCGGGAGAGGGGAAAGGGATACGCAGTATTTT.

The genes are TRBV15 and TRBJ1-5; the match to TRBD1 covers 10 bases. With 2 bases clipped from V and 5 bases from J, the junction kept 3 bases outside the gene matches. The length of the CDR3 is 15 residues. Germline V lookup: CDR1 LNHNV, CDR2 YYDKDF (reference sequence). CDR3 nucleotide sequence: TGTGCCACCAGCAGACCGGACAGGGGGGATCAGCCCCAGCATTTT. Amino acid sequence: CATSRPDRGDQPQHF.

The chain has TRBV6-6 and TRBJ2-7; 11 bases are a match to TRBD2. Germline values: CDR1 MNHNY, CDR2 SVGAGI (reference sequence). V shed 1 base and J 3 bases; nucleotides not matched to a gene: 5. This CDR3 is built from 16 residues. CDR3 amino acids: CASSYFSGRVIYEQYF. CDR3 nucleotides: TGTGCCAGCAGTTACTTTAGCGGGAGGGTTATCTACGAGCAGTACTTC.

The CDR3 here is CASSLQGTNEKLFF. As DNA, the CDR3 is TGTGCCAGCAGCCTACAGGGGACTAATGAAAAACTGTTTTTT. The chain combines TRBV3-1 (or the pseudogene TRBV3-2) with TRBJ1-4; 7 nucleotides match TRBD1. The CDR3 spans 14 residues. Losses at the gene ends were 4 bases for V and 2 bases for J; bases not matched to a gene: 1. CDR1 is LGHDT, CDR2 YNNKEL, per germline (reference sequence).

The chain has TRBV20-1 and TRBJ2-4, with D unresolved. V lost 0 bases, J lost 7 bases, and 4 bases lay in between. CDR1 DFQATT and CDR2 SNEGSKA come from the germline V gene (reference sequence). The CDR3 is made up of 11 amino acids. The CDR3 loop is CSARDANIQYF. CDR3 sequence (DNA): TGCAGTGCTAGAGATGCGAACATTCAGTACTTC.

This chain joins TRBV12-3 or TRBV12-4 and TRBJ1-2; 7 nucleotides agree with TRBD1. CDR3 length: 13 amino acids. J was trimmed by 8 bases and V by 3 bases; bases with no gene match: 6. This chain's CDR3 is CASSLTGKGGYTF. In DNA form, the CDR3 reads TGTGCCAGCAGTTTGACAGGGAAAGGCGGCTACACCTTC.

The chain has TRBV18 and TRBJ2-7; D is uncertain. Germline V gene lookup returns CDR1 KGHSH and CDR2 LQKENI. This CDR3 contains 11 residues. Deletions cut 6 bases from V and 2 bases from J, with 5 bases between. The CDR3 is CASSPAYEQYF. The CDR3 coding sequence is TGTGCCAGCTCCCCCGCCTACGAGCAGTACTTC.